This T cell receptor beta chain was found in a study of technical replicates of blood from a few donors. V dropped 11 bases and J dropped 2; count of bases not matched to a gene: 10. Germline CDR1 and CDR2: SNHLY and FYNNEI. The CDR3 contains 14 residues. Repertoires were generated with immunoSEQ multiplex PCR, while TCRdb's copy carries only in-frame clones and drops some. The data contain tens of thousands of clones, about 94% of them singletons. The specimen was T cells isolated from PBMCs. The origin of this receptor is a human donor in good health. The chain couples TRBV2 to TRBJ2-3; 7 bases match TRBD2. DNA of the CDR3: TGTGCCGACGGGGCGGGAGCGACCACAGATACGCAGTATTTT. It yields the protein CADGAGATTDTQYF.